This T cell receptor (beta chain) appears in the sequencing data of a study of T cells in Graves' hyperthyroidism and ophthalmopathy. Whole-study findings and limits: With a median lead of 6.5 months before onset, the model predicted ophthalmopathy. Researchers found most expanded thyroid clonotypes above 0.001 in blood as well.

Amplification targeted TCR beta CDR3 regions from RNA transcripts. HTBI primers were employed in a first-round RT-PCR of the TCR CDR3. TCRdb re-derived calls from the multiplex PCR reads in MiXCR, one entry per CDR3 protein. The table has about 130,000 distinct CDR3 sequences, around 21% seen once. CDR3 length equals 14 residues. Looked up from germline, CDR1 is DFQATT and CDR2 is SNEGSKA (reference sequence). Trimming took off 6 bases at V and 2 bases at J, with 15 bases between the two ends. This clonotype showed up many times. Its antigen remains unidentified. Sequences were obtained from blood. The origin of this receptor is a woman in her forties or fifties with Graves' hyperthyroidism that later progressed to Graves' ophthalmopathy. The chain is built from TRBV20-1 and TRBJ2-3, with D possibly matching TRBD2 (6 bases). Here the CDR3 DNA reads TGCAGTGCCTCTGGGACTCCTCTCACAGATACGCAGTATTTT. Protein product: CSASGTPLTDTQYF.